Each of the 30 T cell receptor beta chains below was sequenced from the same sample in a study of Ad26.COV2.S vaccination and SARS-CoV-2 variants. Assay used: immunoSEQ multiplex PCR; TCRdb lists only in-frame clones, some missing. The table lists a few hundred thousand clones, roughly 87% of them singletons. Documented treatment: roughly 18 received Ad26.COV2.S at low or high dose, single or two shots; about 5 received placebo; per-sample allocation not given. Sampling was performed 63 days after the first vaccine or placebo injection. This material consisted of peripheral blood, taken in a trial of Ad26.COV2.S vaccine versus placebo. Every receptor here comes from a person between 18 and 65 years old who received the Ad26.COV2.S COVID-19 vaccine or a placebo.

The rearrangement uses TRBV5-1 and TRBJ1-3; D may be TRBD1 (5 bases). From germline, CDR1 is SGHRS and CDR2 YFSETQ. Trimming shortened V by 4 bases and J by 4 bases, and 9 bases separated the two germline ends. This CDR3 has 13 amino acids. Written as DNA, the CDR3 is TGCGCCAGCAGCCGGGACCGCGGAAACACCATATATTTT. This codes for CASSRDRGNTIYF.

The chain uses TRBV7-8 and TRBJ2-7; TRBD1 or TRBD2 may be the D gene (5 bases each). The germline V gene has CDR1 SGHVS and CDR2 FQNEAQ. The CDR3 runs to 17 residues. The V and J ends lost 0 bases and 7 bases respectively, with 22 bases between them. As DNA, the CDR3 is TGTGCCAGCAGCTTAGCAAAGCCGAGGGGCCCCGTGAGGGAGCAGTACTTC. It translates to CASSLAKPRGPVREQYF.

This chain links TRBV5-5 with TRBJ1-4; a weak D match, TRBD1 (5 bases). Germline V gene data show CDR1 as SGHKS and CDR2 as YYEKEE (reference sequence). CDR3 length: 13 residues. V shed 4 bases and J shed 8 bases, with 12 bases lying between them. The CDR3 loop reads CASSLDIGEKLFF. The CDR3, as DNA: TGTGCCAGCAGCCTGGACATTGGGGAAAAACTGTTTTTT.

This chain connects TRBV19 to TRBJ2-7, with 9 positions matching TRBD1. The germline CDR1 and CDR2 sequences are LNHDA and SQIVND (reference sequence). This CDR3 comprises 16 residues. The V segment lost 5 bases and the J segment 5 bases; nucleotides outside the gene matches: 13. The CDR3 protein is CASSPRTGTGTHEQYF. CDR3 in DNA: TGTGCCAGTAGTCCCCGAACCGGGACAGGGACCCACGAGCAGTACTTC.

This clone showed up just once. J is TRBJ1-2 and V is TRBV30, with TRBD1 as a possible D gene (6 bases). Germline CDR1 is GTSNPN and CDR2 is SVGIG (reference sequence). Trimming pared 0 bases from V and 2 bases from J, leaving 10 bases between. The CDR3 covers 14 residues. The CDR3 sequence is CAWSVPGANYGYTF. The CDR3, as DNA: TGTGCCTGGAGTGTACCAGGGGCGAACTATGGCTACACCTTC.

The chain uses TRBV24-1 and TRBJ2-2; TRBD1 agrees at 9 bases. The length of the CDR3 is 18 residues. Per germline, CDR1 KGHDR and CDR2 SFDVKD. The V gene end was trimmed by 11 bases and the J gene end by 0 bases; junction bases not matched to a gene: 15. Written as DNA, the CDR3 is TGTGCCAGCGCGGGAAGCGACAGGGGGAGGACGAACACCGGGGAGCTGTTTTTT. Translated: CASAGSDRGRTNTGELFF.

There are a few counts of this clone. This chain connects TRBV7-6 to TRBJ2-2; 9 bases map to TRBD1. Germline CDR1 reads SGHVS; CDR2 reads FNYEAQ. Trimming removed 6 bases from V and 6 bases from J; junction bases left unmatched: 11. CDR3 length: 16 residues. In DNA, the CDR3 is TGTGCCAGCAGGTCGACGGGACAGGGAAAATCCGGGGAGCTGTTTTTT. Translating gives CASRSTGQGKSGELFF.

The CDR3 protein is CASSLVPGSAYEQYF. The CDR3 nucleotides read TGCGCCAGCAGCTTGGTCCCGGGGTCCGCCTACGAGCAGTACTTC. The rearrangement links TRBV5-1 to TRBJ2-7, with TRBD2 as a possible D gene (5 bases). There are 15 residues in the CDR3. CDR1 and CDR2 from the germline V gene are SGHRS and YFSETQ. With 0 bases removed from V and 2 bases from J, the gap between germline ends came to 12 bases.

This clone came up a few times. This chain connects TRBV30 to TRBJ1-6; possibly TRBD1 for D (5 bases). Trimming left V 0 bases short and J 6 bases short, with 12 bases between. The CDR3 has 15 amino acids. Germline assignment: CDR1 GTSNPN and CDR2 SVGIG (reference sequence). The DNA of the CDR3 is TGTGCCTGGAGTGTCGGATGGGGCGGTAATTCACCCCTCCACTTT. Translating gives CAWSVGWGGNSPLHF.

The chain has TRBV19 and TRBJ1-1; tentatively, D is TRBD1 (6 bases). The V and J ends lost 5 bases and 4 bases respectively, with 11 bases between them. CDR1 is LNHDA, CDR2 SQIVND, per germline (reference sequence). This CDR3 is 13 amino acids long. In nucleotides, the CDR3 is TGTGCCAGTAGTGAAGGACAGTCCACTGAAGCTTTCTTT. Residues: CASSEGQSTEAFF.

This chain uses TRBV12-1 with TRBJ1-5. TRBV12-1 is a pseudogene segment. The length of the CDR3 is 14 residues. CDR3 region: CASSFARGWQPQHF. CDR3 in DNA: TGTGCCAGCAGCTTTGCTCGGGGGTGGCAGCCCCAGCATTTT.

The chain uses TRBV7-2 and TRBJ1-5; a possible D gene is TRBD1 (6 bases). The CDR3 length is 15 residues. The ends were cut back, 5 bases at V and 1 base at J, with 12 bases in the middle. CDR1 and CDR2 from the germline V gene are SGHTA and FQGNSA. The CDR3 bases are TGTGCCAGCAGCCCGACAGGAGTAAGCAATCAGCCCCAGCATTTT. Translating it yields CASSPTGVSNQPQHF.

The rearrangement joins TRBV5-4 to TRBJ1-3, with 7 bases aligning to TRBD1. J lost 0 bases, V lost 3 bases, and 6 bases had no gene match. This CDR3 is 16 amino acids long. From germline, CDR1 is SGHNT and CDR2 YYREEE (reference sequence). CDR3 coding DNA: TGTGCCAGCAGCTCCCGACAGGGCCCCTCTGGAAACACCATATATTTT. It translates to CASSSRQGPSGNTIYF.

The chain recombines TRBV19 with TRBJ2-2; D is perhaps TRBD1 or TRBD2 (5 bases each). CDR3 length equals 15 residues. Between the trimmed V and J ends, which lost 6 bases and 0 bases, there was a span of 11 bases. Germline CDR1 reads LNHDA; CDR2 reads SQIVND (reference sequence). CDR3 loop: CASSAGTANTGELFF. As DNA, the CDR3 is TGTGCCAGTAGCGCCGGGACGGCGAACACCGGGGAGCTGTTTTTT.

The rearrangement links TRBV19 to TRBJ2-5, with D possibly TRBD1 on 6 matching bases. CDR3 size: 16 residues. Germline values: CDR1 LNHDA, CDR2 SQIVND (reference sequence). Trimming shortened V by 1 base and J by 5 bases, and 17 bases separated the two germline ends. The CDR3 nucleotides are TGTGCCAGTAGTATAGCTCCCGGGACACCACGGGAGACCCAGTACTTC. This sequence encodes CASSIAPGTPRETQYF.

This chain connects TRBV27 to TRBJ2-7, with 9 bases lining up with TRBD2. This CDR3 spans 15 amino acids. J gave up 2 bases and V 4 bases, and 6 bases lay outside the gene matches. Germline V gene sequence: CDR1 MNHEY, CDR2 SMNVEV (reference sequence). The CDR3 loop reads CASSSLTSGPYEQYF. The CDR3 DNA is TGTGCCAGCAGTTCTCTTACTAGCGGGCCCTACGAGCAGTACTTC.

This clone was found once. This sequence joins TRBV5-1 and TRBJ2-1; 10 positions agree with TRBD2. CDR1 is SGHRS, CDR2 YFSETQ, per germline. The CDR3 runs 15 residues. V dropped 4 bases and J dropped 5; count of bases not matched to a gene: 6. The CDR3 reads CASSGAGGGNNEQFF. The CDR3 bases are TGCGCCAGCAGCGGAGCGGGAGGGGGCAACAATGAGCAGTTCTTC.

Concerning this clone: Other DNA variants within this sample encode the same CDR3. The rearrangement uses TRBV18 and TRBJ2-5; D gene uncertain. The V gene's germline CDR1 is KGHSH and CDR2 LQKENI. The CDR3 sequence is 11 residues long. V shed 1 base and J shed 3 bases, with 0 bases lying between them. The CDR3 is CASSPQETQYF. The CDR3 DNA sequence: TGTGCCAGCTCACCACAAGAGACCCAGTACTTC.

The CDR3, as DNA: TGTGCCAGTAGTGCCTCTAGCGGGTGGGGAGAGACCCAGTACTTC. The encoded protein is CASSASSGWGETQYF. The V and J genes are TRBV19 and TRBJ2-5; 8 bases are shared with TRBD2. The germline V gene has CDR1 LNHDA and CDR2 SQIVND (reference sequence). CDR3 length: 15 residues. Trimming removed 5 bases from V and 4 bases from J; junction bases left unmatched: 9.

A single count supports this clone. The V call is TRBV28, the J call TRBJ1-6; 7 bases are shared with TRBD1. Trimming took 6 bases from V and 0 from J; bases not matched to a gene: 20. This CDR3 comprises 21 residues. Germline CDR1 reads MDHEN; CDR2 reads SYDVKM. The CDR3 nucleotides are TGTGCCAGCAGAATAAGACAGGGAGGCTCCCCAGGGAGCTCCTATAATTCACCCCTCCACTTT. Residues: CASRIRQGGSPGSSYNSPLHF.

This rearrangement joins TRBV5-1 to TRBJ2-7; weak D call: TRBD2 (6 bases). Trimming removed 2 bases from V and 4 bases from J, with 16 bases in between. The length of the CDR3 is 15 residues. The germline gives CDR1 SGHRS, CDR2 YFSETQ. CDR3 region: CASSLSGSWLYEQYF. The CDR3 nucleotides read TGCGCCAGCAGCTTAAGCGGGTCCTGGCTTTACGAGCAGTACTTC.

Regarding this clone: Other DNA sequences from this sample encode an identical CDR3 as well. The V and J genes are TRBV9 and TRBJ2-2; D remains ambiguous. The ends were cut back, 0 bases at V and 5 bases at J, with 2 bases in the middle. The V gene's germline CDR1 is SGDLS and CDR2 YYNGEE. This CDR3 has 12 residues. DNA of the CDR3: TGTGCCAGCAGCGTAGGGACCGGGGAGCTGTTTTTT. This translates into CASSVGTGELFF.

The J gene is TRBJ2-3, the V gene TRBV3-1 (or the pseudogene TRBV3-2); D call uncertain. V lost 0 bases, J lost 0 bases, and 7 bases lay in between. CDR1 and CDR2 from the germline V gene are LGHDT and YNNKEL (reference sequence). This CDR3 contains 15 residues. In nucleotides, the CDR3 is TGTGCCAGCAGCCAAGACTCAGATAGCACAGATACGCAGTATTTT. It encodes CASSQDSDSTDTQYF.

The chain links TRBV2 to TRBJ1-3, with D tentatively TRBD1 (6 bases). The germline V and J ends were trimmed by 4 bases and 9 bases, with 13 bases remaining between them. The CDR3 runs 13 residues. The germline V gene encodes CDR1 SNHLY and CDR2 FYNNEI. The CDR3 bases are TGTGCCAGCAGTGTGGACAGCCGGGGCACCATATATTTT. Amino acid sequence: CASSVDSRGTIYF.

The genes are TRBV10-3 and TRBJ2-3; 10 bases are a match to TRBD2. The germline CDR1 and CDR2 sequences are ENHRY and SYGVKD. With 2 bases clipped from V and 11 bases from J, the junction kept 7 bases outside the gene matches. The CDR3 length is 14 residues. CDR3 sequence: CAISETSGAVGQYF. The CDR3 bases are TGTGCCATCAGTGAGACTAGCGGGGCGGTCGGGCAGTATTTT.

Regarding this clone: An end of the junction differs from the germline gene, which may be a read error. V gene TRBV7-8 combines with J gene TRBJ2-5; no clear D gene. The germline gives CDR1 SGHVS, CDR2 FQNEAQ. The CDR3 runs to 16 residues. CDR3 DNA sequence: TGTGCCAGCTGCTTAGCTGTCACGGGCAGAGGAGAGACCCAGTACTTC. Its protein is CASCLAVTGRGETQYF.

The chain links TRBV5-1 to TRBJ1-4; the match to TRBD1 covers 7 bases. This CDR3 spans 14 amino acids. The germline V gene has CDR1 SGHRS and CDR2 YFSETQ. V gave up 4 bases and J gave up 7 bases; unmatched junction bases: 7. The CDR3 DNA reads as TGCGCCAGCAGCCTACAGGGGATGGGTGAAAAACTGTTTTTT. Translated: CASSLQGMGEKLFF.

The chain links TRBV21-1 to TRBJ2-1; the listed D gene, TRBD2, was not tested against the DNA. TRBV21-1 is assigned pseudogene status. The CDR3 extends over 20 amino acids. CDR3 DNA: TGTGCCAGCAGCGAGAGCGGACTAGCGGGGGGGGTACCCTCCTACAATGAGCAGTTCTTC. This gives the protein CASSESGLAGGVPSYNEQFF.

V and J are TRBV5-4 and TRBJ1-2, with D possibly being TRBD1 (6 bases). V was shortened by 4 bases and J by 7 bases, with 14 bases between the two germline ends. CDR3 size: 13 residues. Germline CDR1 and CDR2: SGHNT and YYREEE (reference sequence). The CDR3 DNA reads TGTGCCAGCAGCCCCCGCTGGGGGCTTGGCTACACCTTC. Its translation is CASSPRWGLGYTF.

J is TRBJ2-3 and V is TRBV14; no clear D gene. The germline V and J ends were trimmed by 0 bases and 2 bases, with 9 bases remaining between them. The CDR3 runs to 15 residues. Germline V gene lookup returns CDR1 SGHDN and CDR2 FVKESK. The CDR3 protein is CASSQDLWYTDTQYF. The CDR3 bases are TGTGCCAGCAGCCAAGATCTTTGGTACACAGATACGCAGTATTTT.